The 23 T cell receptor beta chains listed next were all sequenced from one sample in a study of blood T cell repertoires in COVID-19. Sequencing was performed with immunoSEQ multiplex PCR; in TCRdb, only in-frame clones are kept and a portion is missing. The data show more than 95,000 clones, around 81% seen once. Sequenced input: peripheral blood. These receptors came from a woman in her fifties or sixties with acute or convalescent COVID-19.

The chain uses TRBV7-2 and TRBJ2-7, with 8 bases identical to TRBD2. The V gene's germline CDR1 is SGHTA and CDR2 FQGNSA. The CDR3 spans 18 residues. Trimming cost V 0 bases and J 4 bases; bases outside gene matches: 14. Written as DNA, the CDR3 is TGTGCCAGCAGCTTAGCGAGTCCTCGAGCGGGAGCTTGGTACGAGCAGTACTTC. It encodes CASSLASPRAGAWYEQYF.

There are many counts of this clone. The CDR3 spells CASSLDRGLDNSPLHF. CDR3 bases: TGTGCCAGCAGTCTCGACAGGGGGCTTGATAATTCACCCCTCCACTTT. This chain joins TRBV6-2 or TRBV6-3 and TRBJ1-6; 10 bases line up with TRBD1. Unmatched junction bases numbered 6, after V lost 5 bases and J lost 5 bases. There are 16 residues in the CDR3. Germline V gives CDR1 MNHEY, CDR2 SVGEGT.

This chain links TRBV18 with TRBJ2-3, with TRBD2 identical over 7 bases. The CDR3 length is 15 residues. In germline, CDR1 is KGHSH, CDR2 LQKENI. V trimming: 3 bases; J trimming: 1 base; junction bases outside the gene matches: 4. CDR3 DNA: TGTGCCAGCTCACCCTCGCTAGCGGGCACAGATACGCAGTATTTT. Translation: CASSPSLAGTDTQYF.

V and J are TRBV2 and TRBJ2-5; a possible D gene is TRBD1 (5 bases). Germline V gene sequence: CDR1 SNHLY, CDR2 FYNNEI. The CDR3 has 13 amino acids. Trimming stripped 5 bases from V and 5 bases from J, with 12 bases between. CDR3 in amino acids: CASSTQGVETQYF. The DNA for the CDR3 is TGTGCCAGCAGTACCCAGGGCGTGGAGACCCAGTACTTC.

In DNA form, the CDR3 reads TGTGCCAGCAGCTTCGAGGCTGGCTACACCTTC. It encodes CASSFEAGYTF. This rearrangement joins TRBV7-9 to TRBJ1-2; the D is unclear. Germline assignment: CDR1 SEHNR and CDR2 FQNEAQ (reference sequence). Trimming left V 3 bases short and J 7 bases short, with 6 bases between. This CDR3 has 11 amino acids.

This chain connects TRBV18 to TRBJ2-2; 8 bases match TRBD2. The V segment lost 4 bases and the J segment 1 base; nucleotides outside the gene matches: 5. From germline, CDR1 is KGHSH and CDR2 LQKENI. This CDR3 has 16 residues. The chain's CDR3 is CASSQIAGLNTGELFF. For the CDR3, the DNA is TGTGCCAGCTCACAAATAGCGGGGCTGAACACCGGGGAGCTGTTTTTT.

The chain couples TRBV15 to TRBJ2-3; D is unclear. The germline CDR1 and CDR2 sequences are LNHNV and YYDKDF (reference sequence). The germline V and J ends were trimmed by 3 bases and 4 bases, with 8 bases remaining between them. This CDR3 has 13 amino acids. The CDR3 sequence is CATSRPTPDTQYF. In nucleotides, the CDR3 is TGTGCCACCAGCAGGCCGACTCCAGATACGCAGTATTTT.

V is TRBV3-1 (or the pseudogene TRBV3-2) and J is TRBJ2-7; 7 bases are shared with TRBD1. CDR3 length: 14 residues. Germline CDR1 is LGHDT and CDR2 is YNNKEL (reference sequence). With 3 bases clipped from V and 3 bases from J, the junction kept 5 bases outside the gene matches. CDR3 loop: CASSQSGGRYEQYF. The CDR3 DNA is TGTGCCAGCAGCCAGTCAGGGGGACGCTACGAGCAGTACTTC.

This sequence joins TRBV6-1 and TRBJ2-2; tentatively, D is TRBD2 (6 bases). CDR3 length: 17 amino acids. With 4 bases removed from V and 1 base from J, the gap between germline ends came to 16 bases. Germline CDR1 reads MNHNS; CDR2 reads SASEGT. The CDR3 spells CASSARGNPLNTGELFF. The CDR3 region has the DNA TGTGCCAGCAGTGCGCGGGGTAACCCCCTGAACACCGGGGAGCTGTTTTTT.

The rearrangement joins TRBV30 to TRBJ2-5; 9 bases match TRBD1. Germline-derived CDR1 and CDR2 are GTSNPN and SVGIG (reference sequence). Germline trimming cut 3 bases from V and 5 bases from J; bases unmatched to any gene: 10. This CDR3 is built from 15 residues. Here the CDR3 DNA reads TGTGCCTGGAGAGACAAAACAGGGGGCGCCGAGACCCAGTACTTC. It is translated as CAWRDKTGGAETQYF.

The chain has TRBV5-1 and TRBJ1-2; 10 bases are shared with TRBD1. The CDR3 contains 14 residues. The germline gives CDR1 SGHRS, CDR2 YFSETQ. The V segment lost 5 bases and the J segment 5 bases; nucleotides outside the gene matches: 6. The CDR3: CASSLDRGQYGYTF. As DNA, the CDR3 is TGCGCCAGCAGTCTAGACAGGGGGCAATATGGCTACACCTTC.

The chain uses TRBV21-1 and TRBJ1-1. TRBV21-1 is listed as a pseudogene. There are 13 residues in the CDR3. CDR3 coding DNA: TGTGCCAGCAGCAATGGAGGGGAAACTGAAGCTTTCTTT. It translates to CASSNGGETEAFF.

The J gene is TRBJ2-5, the V gene TRBV3-1 (or the pseudogene TRBV3-2); 9 bases align to TRBD2. CDR3 length: 15 residues. V lost 2 bases to trimming and J lost 5 bases; unmatched junction nucleotides: 6. Per the germline V gene, CDR1 is LGHDT and CDR2 is YNNKEL (reference sequence). The chain's CDR3 is CASSQMSSGVETQYF. CDR3 in DNA: TGTGCCAGCAGCCAAATGTCTAGCGGGGTGGAGACCCAGTACTTC.

This chain uses TRBV18 with TRBJ1-1; 8 nucleotides match TRBD1. This CDR3 comprises 16 residues. CDR1 is KGHSH and CDR2 is LQKENI in the germline V gene. V dropped 6 bases and J dropped 1; count of bases not matched to a gene: 10. The CDR3 protein is CASSPIQQGGNTEAFF. In nucleotides, the CDR3 is TGTGCCAGCTCGCCAATTCAACAGGGGGGGAACACTGAAGCTTTCTTT.

The chain is built from TRBV5-5 and TRBJ2-5; TRBD2 matches at 8 bases. Germline trimming cut 4 bases from V and 2 bases from J; bases unmatched to any gene: 4. This CDR3 comprises 14 residues. Germline lookup yields CDR1 SGHKS and CDR2 YYEKEE (reference sequence). CDR3 coding DNA: TGTGCCAGCAGCACAATAGCGGGACAAGAGACCCAGTACTTC. Its protein is CASSTIAGQETQYF.

This chain connects TRBV18 to TRBJ1-4; D gene unclear. The germline V and J ends were trimmed by 6 bases and 8 bases, with 19 bases remaining between them. Germline values: CDR1 KGHSH, CDR2 LQKENI. The CDR3 runs to 15 residues. The CDR3 sequence: CASSQDPGRPEKLFF. CDR3 nucleotides: TGTGCCAGCTCCCAGGATCCCGGGAGGCCGGAAAAACTGTTTTTT.

The genes are TRBV3-1 (or the pseudogene TRBV3-2) and TRBJ2-7, with D possibly matching TRBD1 (5 bases). Trimming stripped 2 bases from V and 4 bases from J, with 6 bases between. The CDR3 length is 12 residues. Germline loops: CDR1 LGHDT, CDR2 YNNKEL (reference sequence). The CDR3 loop is CASSQNRYEQYF. The CDR3 bases are TGTGCCAGCAGCCAAAACAGGTACGAGCAGTACTTC.

This chain connects TRBV23-1 to TRBJ1-2, with 8 bases matching TRBD1. TRBV23-1 has ORF status, its function being uncertain. This CDR3 contains 15 residues. With 4 bases clipped from V and 9 bases from J, the junction kept 13 bases outside the gene matches. The CDR3 coding sequence is TGCGCCAGCAGTCCCCCCAGGGGGCGTCCAAGGTGCTACACCTTC. Protein: CASSPPRGRPRCYTF.

This clone was seen only a few times. CDR3 in DNA: TGTGCCAGCAGCTTAGTTTCTGTGTATGGCTACACCTTC. Residues: CASSLVSVYGYTF. This rearrangement joins TRBV11-2 to TRBJ1-2; D gene unclear. Per germline, CDR1 SGHAT and CDR2 FQNNGV. V gave up 1 base and J gave up 5 bases, with 8 bases separating them. This CDR3 spans 13 amino acids.

The V gene is TRBV15, the J gene TRBJ1-1; 12 bases fit TRBD1. The CDR3 length is 16 residues. With V trimmed by 8 bases and J by 0 bases, 7 bases remained unmatched. Germline V CDR1 and CDR2: LNHNV, YYDKDF (reference sequence). The CDR3 DNA reads TGTGCCACCGGGACAGGGGGCGTCTCGATGAACACTGAAGCTTTCTTT. It specifies CATGTGGVSMNTEAFF.

V and J are TRBV5-1 and TRBJ1-5; TRBD1 agrees at 11 bases. The germline V gene encodes CDR1 SGHRS and CDR2 YFSETQ. This CDR3 has 14 residues. Trimming took 4 bases from V and 7 from J; bases not matched to a gene: 4. In nucleotides, the CDR3 is TGCGCCAGCAGCCCGGGACAGGGGGACCAGCCCCAGCATTTT. The encoded protein is CASSPGQGDQPQHF.

Comment on this clone: This sample also contains other DNA sequences that code for the same CDR3. The genes are TRBV6-1 and TRBJ1-5; no clear D. Deletions cut 2 bases from V and 2 bases from J, with 7 bases between. Germline V lookup: CDR1 MNHNS, CDR2 SASEGT. The CDR3 totals 14 residues. CDR3 DNA sequence: TGTGCCAGCAGTGAATCGGGAGGCAATCAGCCCCAGCATTTT. Translating gives CASSESGGNQPQHF.

This clone was picked up a small number of times. The chain uses TRBV14 and TRBJ2-7; 8 bases align to TRBD2. Trimming took 4 bases from V and 5 from J; bases not matched to a gene: 4. Germline CDR1 is SGHDN and CDR2 is FVKESK. CDR3 length equals 13 residues. The CDR3 reads CASSPGTRDEQYF. The CDR3 coding sequence is TGTGCCAGCAGCCCCGGGACTAGAGACGAGCAGTACTTC.